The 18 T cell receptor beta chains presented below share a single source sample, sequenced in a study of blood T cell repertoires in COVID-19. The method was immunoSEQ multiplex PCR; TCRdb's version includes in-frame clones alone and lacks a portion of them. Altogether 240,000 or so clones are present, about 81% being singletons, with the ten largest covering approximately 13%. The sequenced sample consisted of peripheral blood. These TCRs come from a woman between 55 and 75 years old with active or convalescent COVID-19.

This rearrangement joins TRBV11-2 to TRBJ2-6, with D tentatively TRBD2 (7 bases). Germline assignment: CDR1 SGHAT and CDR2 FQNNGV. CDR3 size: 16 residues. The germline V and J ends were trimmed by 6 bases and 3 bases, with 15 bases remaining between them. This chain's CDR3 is CASRSWGGGGANVLTF. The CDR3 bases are TGTGCCAGCAGATCCTGGGGGGGCGGTGGGGCCAACGTCCTGACTTTC.

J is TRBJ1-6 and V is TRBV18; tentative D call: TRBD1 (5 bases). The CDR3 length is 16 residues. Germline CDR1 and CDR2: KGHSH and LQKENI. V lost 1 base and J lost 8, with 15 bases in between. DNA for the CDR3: TGTGCCAGCTCACCACAGGGGTCCAACGCCTATTCACCCCTCCACTTT. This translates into CASSPQGSNAYSPLHF.

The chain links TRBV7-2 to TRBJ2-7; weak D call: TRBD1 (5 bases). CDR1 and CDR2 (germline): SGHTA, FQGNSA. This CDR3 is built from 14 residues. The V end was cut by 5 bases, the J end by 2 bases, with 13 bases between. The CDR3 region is CASSPFMGPYEQYF. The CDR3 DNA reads TGTGCCAGCAGCCCCTTCATGGGGCCCTACGAGCAGTACTTC.

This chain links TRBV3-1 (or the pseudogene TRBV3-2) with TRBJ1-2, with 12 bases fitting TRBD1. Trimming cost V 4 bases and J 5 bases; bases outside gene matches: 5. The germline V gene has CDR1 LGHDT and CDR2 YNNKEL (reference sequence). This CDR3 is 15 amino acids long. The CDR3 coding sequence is TGTGCCAGCAGCCTGGGACAGGGGGCTATGTATGGCTACACCTTC. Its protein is CASSLGQGAMYGYTF.

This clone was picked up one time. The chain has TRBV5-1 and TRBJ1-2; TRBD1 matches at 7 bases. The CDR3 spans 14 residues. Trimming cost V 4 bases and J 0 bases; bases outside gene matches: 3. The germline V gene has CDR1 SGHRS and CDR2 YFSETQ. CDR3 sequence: CASSVGQPNYGYTF. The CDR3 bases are TGCGCCAGCAGCGTGGGACAGCCTAACTATGGCTACACCTTC.

CDR3 coding DNA: TGTGCCAGCAGGAGGCAGGGTAGCACAGATACGCAGTATTTT. As protein: CASRRQGSTDTQYF. The chain carries TRBV27 and TRBJ2-3; tentatively, D is TRBD1 (5 bases). Per the germline V gene, CDR1 is MNHEY and CDR2 is SMNVEV (reference sequence). V was cut by 6 bases and J by 0 bases, with 10 bases left in between. This CDR3 is built from 14 residues.

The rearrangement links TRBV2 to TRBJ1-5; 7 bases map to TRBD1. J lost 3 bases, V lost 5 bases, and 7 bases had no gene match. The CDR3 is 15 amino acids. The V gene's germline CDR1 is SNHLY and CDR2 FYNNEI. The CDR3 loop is CASSPETGYNQPQHF. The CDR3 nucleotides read TGTGCCAGCAGTCCTGAGACAGGGTACAATCAGCCCCAGCATTTT.

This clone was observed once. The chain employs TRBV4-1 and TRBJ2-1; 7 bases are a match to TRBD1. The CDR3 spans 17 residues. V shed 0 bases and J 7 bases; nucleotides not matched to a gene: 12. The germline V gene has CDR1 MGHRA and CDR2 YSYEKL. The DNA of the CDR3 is TGCGCCAGCAGCCAAGATAAAGGGGGCCTTTTTCGTAATGAGCAGTTCTTC. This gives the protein CASSQDKGGLFRNEQFF.

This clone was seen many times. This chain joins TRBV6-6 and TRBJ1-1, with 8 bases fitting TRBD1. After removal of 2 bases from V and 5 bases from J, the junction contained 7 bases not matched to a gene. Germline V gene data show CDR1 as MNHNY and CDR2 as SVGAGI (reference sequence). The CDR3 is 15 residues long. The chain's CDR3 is CASSYLTGGGTEAFF. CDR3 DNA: TGTGCCAGCAGTTACCTCACAGGGGGAGGGACTGAAGCTTTCTTT.

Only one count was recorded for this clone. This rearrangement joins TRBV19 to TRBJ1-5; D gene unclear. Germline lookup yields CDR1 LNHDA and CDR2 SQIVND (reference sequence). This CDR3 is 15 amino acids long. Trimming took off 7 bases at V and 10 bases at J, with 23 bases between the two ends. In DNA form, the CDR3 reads TGTGCCAGTAACTCGTTTCCGGGCCCCGAGGGCCCCCAGCATTTT. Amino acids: CASNSFPGPEGPQHF.

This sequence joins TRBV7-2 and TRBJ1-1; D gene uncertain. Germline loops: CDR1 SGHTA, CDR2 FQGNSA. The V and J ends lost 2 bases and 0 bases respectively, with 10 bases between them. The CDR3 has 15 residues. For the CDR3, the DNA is TGTGCCAGCAGCTTACAGAGCGATCTGAACACTGAAGCTTTCTTT. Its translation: CASSLQSDLNTEAFF.

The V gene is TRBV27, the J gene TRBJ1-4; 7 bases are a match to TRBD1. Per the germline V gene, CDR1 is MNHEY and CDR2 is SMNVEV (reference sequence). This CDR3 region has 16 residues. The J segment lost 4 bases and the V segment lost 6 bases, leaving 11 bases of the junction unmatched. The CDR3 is CASRVGGSQFNEKLFF. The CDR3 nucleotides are TGTGCCAGCAGGGTAGGGGGCTCCCAATTTAATGAAAAACTGTTTTTT.

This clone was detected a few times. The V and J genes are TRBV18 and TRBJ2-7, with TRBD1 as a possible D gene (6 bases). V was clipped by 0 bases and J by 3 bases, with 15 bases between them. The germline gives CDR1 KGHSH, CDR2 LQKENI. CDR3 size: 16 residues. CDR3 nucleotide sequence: TGTGCCAGCTCACCACCGAACAGGGATGGATACTACGAGCAGTACTTC. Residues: CASSPPNRDGYYEQYF.

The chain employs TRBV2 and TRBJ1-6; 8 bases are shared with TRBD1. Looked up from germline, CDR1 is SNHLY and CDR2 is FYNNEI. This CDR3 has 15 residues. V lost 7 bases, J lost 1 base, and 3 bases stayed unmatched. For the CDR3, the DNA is TGTGCCAGCAACAACAGGGGGTCCTATAATTCACCCCTCCACTTT. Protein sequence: CASNNRGSYNSPLHF.

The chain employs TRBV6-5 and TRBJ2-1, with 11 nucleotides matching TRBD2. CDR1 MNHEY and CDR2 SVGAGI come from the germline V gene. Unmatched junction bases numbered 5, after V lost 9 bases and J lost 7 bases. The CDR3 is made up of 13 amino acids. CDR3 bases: TGTGCCAGTGGCCCTAGCGGGGGGAATGAGCAGTTCTTC. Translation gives CASGPSGGNEQFF.

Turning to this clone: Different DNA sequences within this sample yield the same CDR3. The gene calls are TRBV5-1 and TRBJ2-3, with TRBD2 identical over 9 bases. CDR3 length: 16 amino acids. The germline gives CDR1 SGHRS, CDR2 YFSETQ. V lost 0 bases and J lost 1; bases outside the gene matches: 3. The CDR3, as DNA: TGCGCCAGCAGCTTGGGCCCTAGCGGGGGCACAGATACGCAGTATTTT. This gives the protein CASSLGPSGGTDTQYF.

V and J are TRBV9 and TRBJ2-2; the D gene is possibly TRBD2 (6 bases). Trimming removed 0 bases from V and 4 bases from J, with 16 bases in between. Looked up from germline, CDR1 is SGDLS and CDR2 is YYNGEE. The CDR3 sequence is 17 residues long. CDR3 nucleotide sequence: TGTGCCAGCAGCGTAGGACGGGGGACGGACCCCACCGGGGAGCTGTTTTTT. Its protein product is CASSVGRGTDPTGELFF. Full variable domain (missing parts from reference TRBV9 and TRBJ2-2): DSGVTQTPKHLITATGQRVTLRCSPRSGDLSVYWYQQSLDQGLQFLIQYYNGEERAKGNILERFSAQQFPDLHSELNLSSLELGDSALYFCASSVGRGTDPTGELFFGEGSRLTVL.

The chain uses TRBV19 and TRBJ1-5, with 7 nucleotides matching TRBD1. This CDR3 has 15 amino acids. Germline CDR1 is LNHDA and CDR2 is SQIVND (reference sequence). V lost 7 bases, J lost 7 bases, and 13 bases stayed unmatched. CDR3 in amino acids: CASIQTGSSGQPQHF. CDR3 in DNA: TGTGCCAGTATCCAGACAGGGAGTAGTGGCCAGCCCCAGCATTTT.